This section outlines one TCR beta chain sequence together with its context. Its specificity is not known. The CDR3 length is 14 residues. V gave up 10 bases and J gave up 0 bases, with 13 bases separating them. The V gene's germline CDR1 is KGHSH and CDR2 LQKENI. The entry originates in a study of OX40 agonist ivuxolimab in advanced cancers. Overall study context: The dose of intravenous ivuxolimab that patients received every 2 weeks ranged from 0.01 to 10 mg/kg. Aged roughly 23 to 79 with a mean of about 60 years, they were almost 85% male. Points from the study as a whole: CD8+ T cells (on average) carried more expanded clones than CD4+ T cells.

Blood was sampled at baseline, cycle 4 day 1, and cycle 7 day 1. The method was immunoSEQ multiplex PCR; TCRdb's version includes in-frame clones alone and lacks a portion of them. The sample shows 15,000 to 20,000 clones, roughly 83% of them seen only once. The V gene is TRBV18, the J gene TRBJ1-3; no clear D gene. This receptor was identified in an adult with an advanced solid tumor such as melanoma, head and neck, liver or kidney cancer. This specimen was CD4+ or CD8+ T cells sorted from blood, taken in a trial of the OX40 agonist ivuxolimab. The CDR3 bases are TGTGCCACGCTAGGACGGCGCTCTGGAAACACCATATATTTT. Translating it yields CATLGRRSGNTIYF.